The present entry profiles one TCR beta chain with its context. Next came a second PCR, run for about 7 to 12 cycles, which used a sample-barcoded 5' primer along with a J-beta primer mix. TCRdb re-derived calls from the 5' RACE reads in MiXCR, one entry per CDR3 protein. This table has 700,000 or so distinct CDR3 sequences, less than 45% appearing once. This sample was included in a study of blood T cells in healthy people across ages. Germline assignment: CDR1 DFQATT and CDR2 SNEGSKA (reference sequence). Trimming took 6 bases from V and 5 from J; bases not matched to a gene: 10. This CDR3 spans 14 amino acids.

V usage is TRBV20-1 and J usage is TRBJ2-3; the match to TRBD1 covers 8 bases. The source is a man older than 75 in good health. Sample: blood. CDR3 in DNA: TGCAGTGCCCTCGACAGGGGACGGGGAGATACGCAGTATTTT. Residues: CSALDRGRGDTQYF.